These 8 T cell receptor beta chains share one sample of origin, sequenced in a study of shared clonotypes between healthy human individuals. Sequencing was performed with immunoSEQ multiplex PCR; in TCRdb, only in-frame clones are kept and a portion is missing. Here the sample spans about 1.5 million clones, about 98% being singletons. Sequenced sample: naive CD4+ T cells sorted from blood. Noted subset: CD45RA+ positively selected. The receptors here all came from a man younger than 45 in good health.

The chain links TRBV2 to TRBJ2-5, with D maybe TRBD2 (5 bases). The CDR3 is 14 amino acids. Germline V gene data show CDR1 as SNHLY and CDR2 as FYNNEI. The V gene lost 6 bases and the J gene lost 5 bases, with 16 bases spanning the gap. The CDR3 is CASRPMTPGETQYF. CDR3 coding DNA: TGTGCCAGCAGGCCTATGACGCCGGGGGAGACCCAGTACTTC.

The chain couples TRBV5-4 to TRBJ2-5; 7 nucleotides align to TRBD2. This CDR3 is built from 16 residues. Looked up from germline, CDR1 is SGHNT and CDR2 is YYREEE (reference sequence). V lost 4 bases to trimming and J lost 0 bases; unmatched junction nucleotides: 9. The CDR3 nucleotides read TGTGCCAGCAGCGGGCGGTTCGGGGGGTACCAAGAGACCCAGTACTTC. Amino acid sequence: CASSGRFGGYQETQYF. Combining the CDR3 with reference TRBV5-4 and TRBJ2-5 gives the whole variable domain ETGVTQSPTHLIKTRGQQVTLRCSSQSGHNTVSWYQQALGQGPQFIFQYYREEENGRGNFPPRFSGLQFPNYSSELNVNALELDDSALYLCASSGRFGGYQETQYFGPGTRLLVL.

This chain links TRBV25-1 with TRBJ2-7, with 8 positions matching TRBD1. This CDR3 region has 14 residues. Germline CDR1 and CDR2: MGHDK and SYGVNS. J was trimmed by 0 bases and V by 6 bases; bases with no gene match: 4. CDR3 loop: CASSRQGYSYEQYF. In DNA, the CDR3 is TGTGCCAGCAGCCGACAGGGGTACTCCTACGAGCAGTACTTC.

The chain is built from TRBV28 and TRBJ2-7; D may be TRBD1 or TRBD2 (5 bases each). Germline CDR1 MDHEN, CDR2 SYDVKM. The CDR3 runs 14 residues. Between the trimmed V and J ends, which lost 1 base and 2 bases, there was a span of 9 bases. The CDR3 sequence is CASSLSGPPYEQYF. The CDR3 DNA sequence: TGTGCCAGCAGTTTATCGGGGCCCCCCTACGAGCAGTACTTC.

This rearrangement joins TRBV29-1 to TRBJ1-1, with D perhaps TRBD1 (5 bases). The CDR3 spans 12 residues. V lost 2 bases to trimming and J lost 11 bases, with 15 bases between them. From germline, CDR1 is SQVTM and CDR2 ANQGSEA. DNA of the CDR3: TGCAGCGTTGAAACAGGATGGGGTGAGGCTTTCTTT. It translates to CSVETGWGEAFF.

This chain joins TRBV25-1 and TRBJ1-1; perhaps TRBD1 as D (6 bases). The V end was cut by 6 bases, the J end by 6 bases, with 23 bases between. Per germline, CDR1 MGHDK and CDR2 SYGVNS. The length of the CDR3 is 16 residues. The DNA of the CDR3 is TGTGCCAGCAGCCACCGATCGATCCGGGACACTTCTGAAGCTTTCTTT. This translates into CASSHRSIRDTSEAFF.

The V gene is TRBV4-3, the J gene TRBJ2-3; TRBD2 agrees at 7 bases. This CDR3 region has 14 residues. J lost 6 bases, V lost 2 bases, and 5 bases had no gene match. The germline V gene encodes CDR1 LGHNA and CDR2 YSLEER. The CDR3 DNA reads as TGCGCCAGCAGCCAACCCGGGACTACGGATACGCAGTATTTT. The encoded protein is CASSQPGTTDTQYF.

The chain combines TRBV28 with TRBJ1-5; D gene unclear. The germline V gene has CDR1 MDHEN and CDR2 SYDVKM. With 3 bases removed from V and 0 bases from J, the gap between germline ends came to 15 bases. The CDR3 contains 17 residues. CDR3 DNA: TGTGCCAGCAGTTTCCTGGGAGGGCGTAATAGCAATCAGCCCCAGCATTTT. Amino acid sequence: CASSFLGGRNSNQPQHF.